This T cell receptor (beta chain) comes out of a study of shared clonotypes between healthy human individuals. Broader study findings: With a few donors compared, 4% to 5.5% of naive CD4 clonotypes were shared.

CDR3 length equals 12 residues. V lost 9 bases, J lost 4 bases, and 12 bases lay in between. Germline loops: CDR1 SGHTA, CDR2 FQGNSA. The authors divided CD4+ cells into CD45RA+ naive and CD45RA-negative memory subsets. Comment on this clone: Its target is not known.

Assay execution proceeded at the deep level. Libraries were prepared by immunoSEQ multiplex PCR; TCRdb keeps only in-frame clonotypes and omits some of them. The sample lists a few hundred thousand clones, less than 85% occurring once. Material: memory CD4+ T cells sorted from blood. Subset: CD45RA-negative fraction. The chain is built from TRBV7-2 and TRBJ1-2; a weak D match, TRBD1 (6 bases). The TCR originated in a man aged 25-40 years in good health. CDR3: CASSGGGYGYTF. The DNA of the CDR3 is TGTGCCAGTAGCGGAGGGGGCTATGGCTACACCTTC.